This T cell receptor beta chain originates from a study of OX40 agonist ivuxolimab in advanced cancers. The overall study: At 0.01 to 10 mg/kg, ivuxolimab was administered intravenously to patients every 2 weeks. The dose-escalation group included hepatocellular carcinoma, melanoma, renal cell carcinoma and head and neck cancer.

Germline V gives CDR1 ENHRY, CDR2 SYGVKD. The CDR3 length is 12 residues. Profiled with immunoSEQ multiplex PCR; TCRdb holds only in-frame clones, not every one. The sample has about 73,000 clones, 85% to 90% seen once. Remarks on this clone: A read error may produce the germline difference seen at one junction end.

The source material was CD4+ or CD8+ T cells sorted from blood, sampled in a trial of the OX40 agonist ivuxolimab. The V call is TRBV10-3, the J call TRBJ2-7, with D tentatively TRBD1 (6 bases). This clonotype was sampled from an adult with an advanced solid tumor such as melanoma, head and neck, liver or kidney cancer. The CDR3 DNA reads as TGTGCCAGCAGTTACCAGGGGCAGGAGCAGTACTTC. The encoded protein is CASSYQGQEQYF.